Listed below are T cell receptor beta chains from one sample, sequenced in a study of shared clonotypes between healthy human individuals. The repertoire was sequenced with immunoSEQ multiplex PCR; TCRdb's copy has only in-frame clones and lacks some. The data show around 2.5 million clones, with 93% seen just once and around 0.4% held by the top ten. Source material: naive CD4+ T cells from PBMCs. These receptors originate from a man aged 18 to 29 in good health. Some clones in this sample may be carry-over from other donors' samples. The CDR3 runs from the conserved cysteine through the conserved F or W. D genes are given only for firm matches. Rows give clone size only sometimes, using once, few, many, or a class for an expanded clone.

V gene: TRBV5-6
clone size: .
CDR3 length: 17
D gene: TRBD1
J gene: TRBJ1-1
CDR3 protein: CASSVGQGFISHTEAFF
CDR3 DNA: TGTGCCAGCAGCGTCGGACAGGGCTTTATCTCGCACACTGAAGCTTTCTTT

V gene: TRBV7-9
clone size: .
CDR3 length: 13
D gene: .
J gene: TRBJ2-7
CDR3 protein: CASSTRDTLEQYF
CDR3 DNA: TGTGCCAGCAGCACCCGGGACACCCTGGAGCAGTACTTC

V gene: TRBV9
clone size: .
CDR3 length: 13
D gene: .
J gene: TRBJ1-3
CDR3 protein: CASSGPTGNTIYF
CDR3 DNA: TGTGCCAGCAGCGGACCGACAGGAAACACCATATATTTT

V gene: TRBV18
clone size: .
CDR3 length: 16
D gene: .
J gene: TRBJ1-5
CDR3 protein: CASSPRIRDSNQPQHF
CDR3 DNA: TGTGCCAGCTCACCACGGATCCGGGACAGCAATCAGCCCCAGCATTTT

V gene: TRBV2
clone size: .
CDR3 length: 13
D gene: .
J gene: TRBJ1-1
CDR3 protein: CASSEGTGEVAFF
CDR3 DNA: TGTGCCAGCAGTGAGGGGACGGGAGAGGTAGCTTTCTTT

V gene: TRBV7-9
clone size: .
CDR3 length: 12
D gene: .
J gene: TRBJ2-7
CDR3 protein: CASSLTPPEQYF
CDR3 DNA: TGTGCCAGCAGCTTGACCCCGCCGGAGCAGTACTTC

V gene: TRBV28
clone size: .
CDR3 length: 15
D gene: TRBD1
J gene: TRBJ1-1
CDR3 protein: CASRVPGQGFTEAFF
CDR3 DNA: TGTGCCAGCAGAGTCCCGGGACAGGGTTTCACTGAAGCTTTCTTT

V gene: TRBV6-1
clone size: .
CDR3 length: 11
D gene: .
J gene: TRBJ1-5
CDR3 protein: CASNGDQPQHF
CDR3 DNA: TGTGCCAGCAACGGGGATCAGCCCCAGCATTTT

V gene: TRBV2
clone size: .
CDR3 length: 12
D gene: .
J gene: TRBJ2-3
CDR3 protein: CASSKTTDTQYF
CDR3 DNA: TGTGCCAGCAGTAAAACCACAGATACGCAGTATTTT

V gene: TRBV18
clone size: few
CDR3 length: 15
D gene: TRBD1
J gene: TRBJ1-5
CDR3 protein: CASSQTGDFNQPQHF
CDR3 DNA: TGTGCCAGCTCCCAAACAGGGGACTTCAATCAGCCCCAGCATTTT

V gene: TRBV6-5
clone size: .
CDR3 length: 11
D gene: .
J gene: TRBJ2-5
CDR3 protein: CASSSPKTQYF
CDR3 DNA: TGTGCCAGCAGCTCCCCGAAGACCCAGTACTTC

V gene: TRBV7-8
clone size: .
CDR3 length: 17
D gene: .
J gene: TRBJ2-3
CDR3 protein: CASSPLVRGARTDTQYF
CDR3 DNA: TGTGCCAGCAGCCCCCTGGTGAGGGGGGCGCGCACAGATACGCAGTATTTT

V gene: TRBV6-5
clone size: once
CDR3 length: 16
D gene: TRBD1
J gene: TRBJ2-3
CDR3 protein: CASSYRAGGSTDTQYF
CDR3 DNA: TGTGCCAGCAGTTACCGTGCAGGGGGAAGCACAGATACGCAGTATTTT

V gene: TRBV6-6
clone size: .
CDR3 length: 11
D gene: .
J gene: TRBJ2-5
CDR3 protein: CASSPVGAQYF
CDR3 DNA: TGTGCCAGCAGCCCGGTCGGGGCCCAGTACTTC

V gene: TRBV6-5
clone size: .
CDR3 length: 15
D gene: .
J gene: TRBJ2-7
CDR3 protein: CASSYGGRRDYEQYF
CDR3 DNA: TGTGCCAGCTCATATGGGGGACGGAGAGACTACGAGCAGTACTTC

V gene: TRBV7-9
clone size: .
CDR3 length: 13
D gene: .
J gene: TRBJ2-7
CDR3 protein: CASSLAESYEQYF
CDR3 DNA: TGTGCCAGCAGCTTAGCGGAATCCTACGAGCAGTACTTC

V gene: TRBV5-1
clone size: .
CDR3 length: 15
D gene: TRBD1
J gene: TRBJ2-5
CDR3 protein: CASSVGTGLMETQYF
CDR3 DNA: TGCGCCAGCAGCGTTGGGACAGGTTTAATGGAGACCCAGTACTTC

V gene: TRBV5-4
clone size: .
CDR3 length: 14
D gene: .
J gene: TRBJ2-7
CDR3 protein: CASSLELATYEQYF
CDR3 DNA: TGTGCCAGCAGCTTGGAACTAGCTACCTACGAGCAGTACTTC

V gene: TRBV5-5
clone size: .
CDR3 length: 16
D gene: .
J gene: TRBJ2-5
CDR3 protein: CASSPRGGHPQETQYF
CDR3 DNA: TGTGCCAGCAGTCCCAGGGGGGGACACCCCCAAGAGACCCAGTACTTC

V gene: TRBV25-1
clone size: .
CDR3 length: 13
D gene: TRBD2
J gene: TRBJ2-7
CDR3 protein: CASSDSSGYEQYF
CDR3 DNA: TGTGCCAGCAGTGATTCTAGCGGCTACGAGCAGTACTTC

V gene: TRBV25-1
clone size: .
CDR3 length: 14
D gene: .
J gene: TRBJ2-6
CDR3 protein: CASSRSSGANVLTF
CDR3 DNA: TGTGCCAGCAGTAGGTCCTCGGGGGCCAACGTCCTGACTTTC

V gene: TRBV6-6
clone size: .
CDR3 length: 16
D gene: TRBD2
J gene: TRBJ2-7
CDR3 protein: CASSSPGVAGVYEQYF
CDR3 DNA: TGTGCCAGCAGTTCCCCCGGGGTAGCGGGGGTCTACGAGCAGTACTTC

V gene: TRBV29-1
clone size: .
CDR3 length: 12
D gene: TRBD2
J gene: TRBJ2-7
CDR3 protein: CSVAAGASEQYF
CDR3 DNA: TGCAGCGTTGCTGCGGGAGCGTCCGAGCAGTACTTC

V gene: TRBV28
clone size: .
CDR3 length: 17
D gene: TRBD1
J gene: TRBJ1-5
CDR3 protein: CASIPGGGQGEGQPQHF
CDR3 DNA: TGTGCCAGCATCCCAGGAGGTGGACAGGGTGAGGGTCAGCCCCAGCATTTT

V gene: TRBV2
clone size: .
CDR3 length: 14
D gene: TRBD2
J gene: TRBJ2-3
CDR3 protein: CASSGGRATDTQYF
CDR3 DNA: TGTGCCAGCAGTGGAGGGAGGGCCACAGATACGCAGTATTTT

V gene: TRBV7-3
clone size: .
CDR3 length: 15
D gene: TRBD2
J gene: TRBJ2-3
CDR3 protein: CASSKLAGEGDTQYF
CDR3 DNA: TGTGCCAGCAGCAAACTAGCGGGAGAGGGAGATACGCAGTATTTT

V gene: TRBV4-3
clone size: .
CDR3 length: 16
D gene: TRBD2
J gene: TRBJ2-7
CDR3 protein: CASSQGASGSFYEQYF
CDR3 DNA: TGCGCCAGCAGCCAAGGGGCTAGCGGGAGTTTCTACGAGCAGTACTTC

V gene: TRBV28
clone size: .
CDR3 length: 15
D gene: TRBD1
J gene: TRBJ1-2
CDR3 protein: CASSLGGQGFYGYTF
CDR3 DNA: TGTGCCAGCAGTTTAGGGGGACAGGGCTTCTATGGCTACACCTTC

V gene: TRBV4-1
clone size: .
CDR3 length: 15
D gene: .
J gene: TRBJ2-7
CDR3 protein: CASSQASGNGYEQYF
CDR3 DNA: TGCGCCAGCAGCCAAGCTTCGGGGAATGGCTACGAGCAGTACTTC

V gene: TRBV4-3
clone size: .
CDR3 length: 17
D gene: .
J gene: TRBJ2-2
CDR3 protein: CASSRKGGTLNTGELFF
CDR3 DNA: TGCGCCAGCAGCCGAAAAGGAGGGACACTGAACACCGGGGAGCTGTTTTTT

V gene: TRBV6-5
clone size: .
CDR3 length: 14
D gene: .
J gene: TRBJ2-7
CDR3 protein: CASSSTKVSYEQYF
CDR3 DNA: TGTGCCAGCAGTTCGACCAAGGTTTCCTACGAGCAGTACTTC

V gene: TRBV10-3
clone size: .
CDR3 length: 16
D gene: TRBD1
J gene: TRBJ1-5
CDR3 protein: CAISDSGGAGNQPQHF
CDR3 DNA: TGTGCCATCAGTGATTCAGGGGGCGCGGGCAATCAGCCCCAGCATTTT

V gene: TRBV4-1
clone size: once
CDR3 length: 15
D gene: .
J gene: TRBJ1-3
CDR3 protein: CASSRTGGPGNTIYF
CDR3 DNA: TGCGCCAGCAGCCGAACGGGGGGACCTGGAAACACCATATATTTT

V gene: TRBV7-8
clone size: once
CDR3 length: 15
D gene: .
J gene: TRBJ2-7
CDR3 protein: CASSSPRRASYEQYF
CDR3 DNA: TGTGCCAGCAGCTCACCCCGGAGGGCATCCTACGAGCAGTACTTC

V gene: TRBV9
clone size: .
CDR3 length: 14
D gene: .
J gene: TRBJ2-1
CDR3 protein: CASSVWRDSNEQFF
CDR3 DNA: TGTGCCAGCAGCGTCTGGAGGGATTCGAATGAGCAGTTCTTC

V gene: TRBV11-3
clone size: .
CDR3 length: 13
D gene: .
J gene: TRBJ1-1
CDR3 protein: CASSLIGDAEAFF
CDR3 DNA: TGTGCCAGCAGCCTCATAGGGGACGCTGAAGCTTTCTTT

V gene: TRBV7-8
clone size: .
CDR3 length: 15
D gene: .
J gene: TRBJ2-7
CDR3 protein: CASSPGAAAPYEQYF
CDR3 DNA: TGTGCCAGCAGCCCTGGGGCCGCCGCCCCCTACGAGCAGTACTTC

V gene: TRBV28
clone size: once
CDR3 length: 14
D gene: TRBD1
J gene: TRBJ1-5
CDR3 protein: CASSFWTGNQPQHF
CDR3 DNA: TGTGCCAGCAGTTTTTGGACAGGGAATCAGCCCCAGCATTTT

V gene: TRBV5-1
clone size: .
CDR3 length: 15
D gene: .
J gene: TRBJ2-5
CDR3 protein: CASSLSGQNQETQYF
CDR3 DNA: TGCGCCAGCAGCTTGTCGGGGCAGAACCAAGAGACCCAGTACTTC

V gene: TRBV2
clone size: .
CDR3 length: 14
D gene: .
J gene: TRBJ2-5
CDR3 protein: CASSVTNTQETQYF
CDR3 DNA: TGTGCCAGCAGTGTGACTAACACCCAAGAGACCCAGTACTTC

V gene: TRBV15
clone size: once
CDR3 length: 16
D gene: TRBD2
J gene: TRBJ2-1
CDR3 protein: CATSGRGTSDLDEQFF
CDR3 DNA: TGTGCCACCAGCGGGCGGGGGACTAGCGATTTAGATGAGCAGTTCTTC

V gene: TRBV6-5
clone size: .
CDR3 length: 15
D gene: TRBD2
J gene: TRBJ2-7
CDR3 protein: CASKKGLAGDYEQYF
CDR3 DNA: TGTGCCAGCAAAAAAGGACTAGCGGGAGACTACGAGCAGTACTTC

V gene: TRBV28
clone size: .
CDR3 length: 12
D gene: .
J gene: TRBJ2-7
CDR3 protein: CASSPQGYEQYF
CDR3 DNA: TGTGCCAGCAGTCCCCAAGGATACGAGCAGTACTTC

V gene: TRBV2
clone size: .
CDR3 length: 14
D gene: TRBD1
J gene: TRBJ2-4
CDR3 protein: CASRPDRAKNIQYF
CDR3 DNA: TGTGCCAGCAGACCGGACAGGGCCAAAAACATTCAGTACTTC

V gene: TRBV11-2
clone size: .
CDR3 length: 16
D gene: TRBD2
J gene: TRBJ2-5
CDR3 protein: CASSFRAGGPSETQYF
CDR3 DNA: TGTGCCAGCAGCTTCCGAGCGGGAGGGCCCTCGGAGACCCAGTACTTC

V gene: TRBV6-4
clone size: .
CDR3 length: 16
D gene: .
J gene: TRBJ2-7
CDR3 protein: CASSPEGGDRSYEQYF
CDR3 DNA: TGTGCCAGCAGCCCCGAGGGGGGCGATCGGTCCTACGAGCAGTACTTC

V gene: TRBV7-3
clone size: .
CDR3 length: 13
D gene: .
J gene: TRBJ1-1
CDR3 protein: CASSPTKGTEAFF
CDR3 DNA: TGTGCCAGCAGCCCCACAAAGGGCACTGAAGCTTTCTTT

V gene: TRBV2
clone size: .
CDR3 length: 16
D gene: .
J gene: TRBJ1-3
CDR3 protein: CASSEGTASSGNTIYF
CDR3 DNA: TGTGCCAGCAGTGAAGGGACAGCCAGCTCTGGAAACACCATATATTTT

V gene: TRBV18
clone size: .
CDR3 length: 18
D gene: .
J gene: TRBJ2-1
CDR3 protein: CASSPTLRVVSPYNEQFF
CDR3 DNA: TGTGCCAGCTCACCGACCTTACGCGTCGTTAGCCCCTACAATGAGCAGTTCTTC

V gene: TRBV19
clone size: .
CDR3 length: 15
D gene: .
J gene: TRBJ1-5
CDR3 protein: CASRENWGNNQPQHF
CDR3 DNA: TGTGCCAGTCGCGAAAATTGGGGAAACAATCAGCCCCAGCATTTT

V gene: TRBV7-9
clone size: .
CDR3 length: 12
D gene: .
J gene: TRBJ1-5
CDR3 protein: CASSLNGQPQHF
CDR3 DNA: TGTGCCAGCAGCTTAAACGGGCAGCCCCAGCATTTT

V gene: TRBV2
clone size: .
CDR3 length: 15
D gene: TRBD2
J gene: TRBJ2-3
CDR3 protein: CASRVQGLAGDTQYF
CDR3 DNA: TGTGCCAGCAGGGTACAGGGACTAGCGGGAGATACGCAGTATTTT

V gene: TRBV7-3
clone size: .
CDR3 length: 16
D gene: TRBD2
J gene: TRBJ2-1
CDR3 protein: CASSLAQAAGSDEQFF
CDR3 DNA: TGTGCCAGCAGCTTAGCTCAGGCAGCGGGAAGCGATGAGCAGTTCTTC

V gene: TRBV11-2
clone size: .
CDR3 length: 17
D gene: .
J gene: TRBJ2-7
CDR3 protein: CASSPPTSGADRNEQYF
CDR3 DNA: TGTGCCAGCAGCCCGCCAACTTCAGGGGCTGATCGGAACGAGCAGTACTTC

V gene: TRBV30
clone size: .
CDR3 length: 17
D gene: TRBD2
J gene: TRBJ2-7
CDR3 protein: CAWGGLAGTGSSYEQYF
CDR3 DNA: TGTGCCTGGGGGGGACTAGCGGGCACCGGCAGCTCCTACGAGCAGTACTTC

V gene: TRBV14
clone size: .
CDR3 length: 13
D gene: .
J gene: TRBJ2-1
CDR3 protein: CASSQDLATEQFF
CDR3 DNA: TGTGCCAGCAGCCAAGATTTGGCGACTGAGCAGTTCTTC

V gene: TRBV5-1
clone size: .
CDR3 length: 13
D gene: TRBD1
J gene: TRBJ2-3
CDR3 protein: CASSGGQTDTQYF
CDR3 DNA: TGCGCCAGCAGCGGGGGACAGACAGATACGCAGTATTTT

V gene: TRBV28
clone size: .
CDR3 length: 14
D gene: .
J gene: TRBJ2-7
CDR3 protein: CASSLSQGFYEQYF
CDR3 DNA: TGTGCCAGCAGTTTGAGTCAGGGGTTCTACGAGCAGTACTTC

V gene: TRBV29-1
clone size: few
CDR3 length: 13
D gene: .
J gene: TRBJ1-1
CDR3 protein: CSVEAQAGTEAFF
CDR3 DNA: TGCAGCGTTGAAGCCCAGGCCGGCACTGAAGCTTTCTTT

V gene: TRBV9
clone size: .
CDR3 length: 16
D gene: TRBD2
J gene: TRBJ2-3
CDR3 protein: CASSARLAGATDTQYF
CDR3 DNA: TGTGCCAGCAGCGCTAGACTAGCGGGAGCAACAGATACGCAGTATTTT